This T cell receptor beta chain derives from a study of breast tumors, draining lymph nodes, adjacent tissues. General study results and limits: Luminal-like breast cancer showed significantly greater tumor-nontumor repertoire similarity than basal-like breast cancer did. That most tumor T cells come from lymph nodes remained unproven. Tumor TCR diversity was below lymph nodes but above nontumor tissue.

Axillary draining lymph nodes of breast cancer patients supplied the node samples. This clonotype occurred many times. The antigen is unknown. The germline gives CDR1 SGHVS, CDR2 FQNEAQ. The CDR3 is made up of 17 amino acids. With 1 base removed from V and 1 base from J, the gap between germline ends came to 15 bases. TCRdb called the multiplex PCR reads again in MiXCR, with one record for every CDR3 protein. The repertoire holds some 110,000 distinct CDR3 sequences, around 30% seen once, with 4.5% to 7% in the top ten. Material for sequencing was axillary lymph node tissue. This sequence was found in a female donor with breast cancer. Some clones in this sample may be carry-over from other donors' samples. The chain has TRBV7-8 and TRBJ2-3, with a tentative D call TRBD1 (6 bases). CDR3 loop: CASSLGGWDTRTDTQYF. The CDR3 nucleotides are TGTGCCAGCAGCTTAGGGGGATGGGACACCCGCACAGATACGCAGTATTTT.